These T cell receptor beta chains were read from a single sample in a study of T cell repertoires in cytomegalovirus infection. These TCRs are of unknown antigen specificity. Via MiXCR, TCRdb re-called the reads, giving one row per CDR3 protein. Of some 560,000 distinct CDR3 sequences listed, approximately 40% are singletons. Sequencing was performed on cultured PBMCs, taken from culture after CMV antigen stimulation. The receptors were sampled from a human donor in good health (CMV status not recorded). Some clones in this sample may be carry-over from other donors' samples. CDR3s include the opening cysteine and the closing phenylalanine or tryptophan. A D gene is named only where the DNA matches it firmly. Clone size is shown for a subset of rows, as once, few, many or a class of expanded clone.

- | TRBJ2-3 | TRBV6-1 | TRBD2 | TGTGCCAGCAGTGAAGGTAGCGGGGGGGTGAGTAGCACAGATACGCAGTATTTT | CASSEGSGGVSSTDTQYF
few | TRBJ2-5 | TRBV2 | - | TGTGCCTCTCTTCGGCCACTTGACAGTGGTGTGGCCCAGTACTTC | CASLRPLDSGVAQYF
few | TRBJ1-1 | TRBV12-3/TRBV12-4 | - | TGTGCCAGCAGTTTTGTGGGGGCGACTGAAGCTTTCTTT | CASSFVGATEAFF
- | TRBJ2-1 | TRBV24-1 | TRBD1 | TGTGCCACCAGTGACCGGACAGGGAAAAACTCCTACAATGAGCAGTTCTTC | CATSDRTGKNSYNEQFF
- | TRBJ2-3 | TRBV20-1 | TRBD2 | TGCAGTGCCCTTCGACTAGCGAAAGATACGCAGTATTTT | CSALRLAKDTQYF
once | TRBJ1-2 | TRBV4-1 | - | TGCGCCAGCAGCCAAGACACGACAGGCTACTATGGCTACACCTTC | CASSQDTTGYYGYTF
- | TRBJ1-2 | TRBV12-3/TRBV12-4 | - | TGTGCCAGCAGTTGGAAGGGGCTCAACTATGGCTACACCTTC | CASSWKGLNYGYTF
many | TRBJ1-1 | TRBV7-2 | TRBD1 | TGTGCCAGCAGCTCCGTTACACTCCGGGACAGGGGAAAAGCTTTCTTT | CASSSVTLRDRGKAFF
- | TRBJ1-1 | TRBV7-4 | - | TGTGCCAGCAGCCCCGTATGGGGGTCAAGGGGGGCTGGTTTGGCTTTCTTT | CASSPVWGSRGAGLAFF
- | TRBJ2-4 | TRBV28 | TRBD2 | TGTGCCAGCAGTCCCCCGACTAGCGCCCTAAACGGCATTCAGTACTTC | CASSPPTSALNGIQYF
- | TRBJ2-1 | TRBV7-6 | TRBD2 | TGTGCCAGCAGCTTAGAACTAGCGGGGGGGCCGCCCTACAATGAGCAGTTCTTC | CASSLELAGGPPYNEQFF
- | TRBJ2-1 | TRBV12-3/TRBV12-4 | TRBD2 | TGTGCCAGCAGTCCCACTAGCGGGGGCTTACAGTTCTTC | CASSPTSGGLQFF
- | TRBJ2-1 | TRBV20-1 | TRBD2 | TGCAGTGCTAAACTAGCGGGGGGACCGTTCTTC | CSAKLAGGPFF
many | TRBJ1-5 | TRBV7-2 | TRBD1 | TGTGCCAGCAGCTTGACAGGGGGCGCGTGGCAGCCCCAGCATTTT | CASSLTGGAWQPQHF
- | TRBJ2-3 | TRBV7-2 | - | TGTGCCAGCAGGCCGAGGAGCACAGATACGCAGTATTTT | CASRPRSTDTQYF
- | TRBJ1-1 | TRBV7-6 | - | TGTGCCAGCAGCTTATATCTGGGAAACCCCGAAGCTTTCTTT | CASSLYLGNPEAFF
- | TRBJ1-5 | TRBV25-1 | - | TGTGCCAGCTCATCCCTGGGAGTCAATCAGCCCCAGCATTTT | CASSSLGVNQPQHF
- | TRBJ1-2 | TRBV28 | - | TGTGCCAGCAGTCCGATGACCTATGGCTACACCTTC | CASSPMTYGYTF
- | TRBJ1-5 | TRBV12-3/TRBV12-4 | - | TGTGCCAGCAGCTCTTGGGGGTATAGCAATCAGCCCCAGCATTTT | CASSSWGYSNQPQHF
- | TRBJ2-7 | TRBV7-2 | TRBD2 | TGTGCCAGCAACCCACTAGCGGGGGGGCCCTACGAGCAGTACTTC | CASNPLAGGPYEQYF
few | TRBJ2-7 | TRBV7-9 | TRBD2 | TGTGCCAGCAGCACGCATCCCCACGGAGGGAGGGCCGGGGAAGAAGAGCAGTACTTC | CASSTHPHGGRAGEEEQYF